This is a list of T cell receptor beta chains from one sample in a study of blood T cells in healthy people across ages. TCRdb reprocessed the 5' RACE reads with MiXCR, giving one entry per CDR3 protein. The sample has 1.5 million to 2 million distinct CDR3 sequences; 28% are singletons. Sequencing input: blood. These receptors all stem from a woman between 25 and 40 years old in good health. The conserved cysteine and the conserved F or W are not part of the CDR3 here. A D gene is named only where the DNA matches it firmly.

D gene,V gene,J gene,CDR3 protein
.,TRBV5-1,TRBJ2-2,ASSPGTASGAGELF
TRBD1,TRBV5-1,TRBJ2-1,ASSPTGGVGANEQF
.,TRBV7-2,TRBJ2-1,ASSLGPLDEQF
.,TRBV3-1,TRBJ2-5,ATSNTDSREEETRY
.,TRBV11-2,TRBJ2-7,ASSLPFAYEQY
TRBD1,TRBV7-9,TRBJ2-7,ASNQRQGDIYEQY
.,TRBV7-3,TRBJ2-1,ASSPPPDYNEQF
TRBD1,TRBV24-1,TRBJ2-7,ATRTGDGCEQY
.,TRBV7-2,TRBJ1-5,ASSTQTNQPQH
.,TRBV28,TRBJ1-4,ASSFRSRGEKLF
.,TRBV14,TRBJ2-7,ASSPLDEDGQY
.,TRBV5-4,TRBJ2-5,ASSWIDQETQY
.,TRBV24-1,TRBJ1-2,ATSDLGYGYT
TRBD2,TRBV10-3,TRBJ2-1,AISEYSGISYNEQF
TRBD1,TRBV7-2,TRBJ1-4,ASSRTGILTTNEKLF
TRBD1,TRBV28,TRBJ2-6,ASSLPPGQFLPNSGANVLT
.,TRBV20-1,TRBJ2-1,SARDRREQF
TRBD2,TRBV4-1,.,ASSQPTSGPQETQY
.,TRBV6-5,TRBJ2-4,ASRRGSLGKNIQY
.,TRBV12-3/TRBV12-4,TRBJ2-3,ASSFRLSTDTQY
.,TRBV20-1,TRBJ2-7,SAMGPGGGEQY
.,TRBV6-4,TRBJ2-1,ASSDSFGSDVNEQF
.,TRBV10-3,TRBJ1-4,AIRDRVNEKLF
.,TRBV6-2/TRBV6-3,TRBJ1-5,ASSYLGYQPQH
TRBD1,TRBV29-1,TRBJ1-4,SVGQGDNEKLF
.,TRBV21-1,TRBJ2-7,ARCEAYEQY
.,TRBV7-9,TRBJ2-1,ASSLRVYEQF
TRBD2,TRBV9,TRBJ2-1,ASSVGGTSLQF
.,TRBV20-1,TRBJ2-1,SARDYRAGSYNEQF
.,TRBV2,TRBJ2-6,ASLKWGPTSSGANVLT
.,TRBV15,TRBJ2-3,ATYSDGTDTQY
.,TRBV6-6,TRBJ1-4,ASTIDGANEKLF
.,TRBV7-9,TRBJ1-3,ASTAPTGVSGNTIY
.,TRBV20-1,TRBJ1-2,SAPDSRFGHT
.,TRBV6-1,TRBJ2-7,ATPRWEKEGYEQY
TRBD2,TRBV28,TRBJ2-7,ASSPGLAGNYEQY
.,TRBV7-3,TRBJ2-7,AMQRGEKTYEQY
TRBD2,TRBV24-1,TRBJ2-1,ATSDSIAGAHEQF
.,TRBV12-5,TRBJ2-5,ASGLGGETQY
.,TRBV20-1,TRBJ1-5,SALMGKGNQPQH
.,TRBV9,TRBJ1-2,ASSVSPGQDYGYT
TRBD2,TRBV10-3,TRBJ2-5,AISLMASGSETQY
.,TRBV6-6,TRBJ2-7,ASNQGSYEQY